The 16 T cell receptor beta chains below were found in one sample sequenced in a study of post-analysis software for immune sequencing data. Study observations and caveats: Controls showed lower frequencies than patients for 5 or 6 TRBV segments, and TRBV5-6, TRBV5-1 and TRBV20-1 were among these.

For these TCRs, the target antigens are not known. Built from TCR beta cDNA, the libraries had unique molecular identifiers in them. Using its own MiXCR run on the PCR reads, TCRdb lists one record per CDR3 protein. The sample records about 430,000 distinct CDR3 sequences, roughly 38% being singletons. What was sequenced was blood. The receptors stem from a girl aged 2-9 years with multiple sclerosis.

This clonotype came up a few times. The chain joins TRBV7-3 to TRBJ2-6; D remains unclear. The CDR3 contains 16 residues. V was cut by 4 bases and J by 0 bases, with 10 bases left in between. Per germline, CDR1 SGHTA and CDR2 FQGTGA. The CDR3 DNA reads TGTGCCAGCAGCTCTATTAGGAACTCTGGGGCCAACGTCCTGACTTTC. This codes for CASSSIRNSGANVLTF.

The chain has TRBV6-2 or TRBV6-3 and TRBJ2-6; unclear D gene. The ends were cut back, 5 bases at V and 2 bases at J, with 7 bases in the middle. Germline values: CDR1 MNHEY, CDR2 SVGEGT. This CDR3 has 14 residues. CDR3 nucleotide sequence: TGTGCCAGCAGTCGTGACCCTGGGGCCAACGTCCTGACTTTC. This gives the protein CASSRDPGANVLTF.

The chain combines TRBV6-5 with TRBJ2-6, with D possibly being TRBD2 (5 bases). This CDR3 region has 13 residues. With 5 bases removed from V and 3 bases from J, the gap between germline ends came to 5 bases. Germline-derived CDR1 and CDR2 are MNHEY and SVGAGI. CDR3 region: CASSDYGANVLTF. The CDR3, as DNA: TGTGCCAGCAGTGACTATGGGGCCAACGTCCTGACTTTC.

The CDR3 nucleotides are TGTGCCAGCAGGAGACAGGGGCGGTATGGCTACACCTTC. This sequence encodes CASRRQGRYGYTF. The gene calls are TRBV28 and TRBJ1-2; 8 bases are shared with TRBD1. The length of the CDR3 is 13 residues. The V segment lost 6 bases and the J segment 5 bases; nucleotides outside the gene matches: 5. CDR1 is MDHEN and CDR2 is SYDVKM in the germline V gene.

Notes on this clonotype: One junction end does not reproduce the germline sequence, and a read error may be involved. V gene TRBV7-3 combines with J gene TRBJ2-3; weak D call: TRBD1 (5 bases). Germline V gives CDR1 SGHTA, CDR2 FQGTGA. This CDR3 has 15 residues. CDR3 in DNA: TGTGTCAGCAGCCTGACAGCCGCTAGCACAGATACGCAGTATTTT. Its protein is CVSSLTAASTDTQYF. Full variable domain (outside the CDR3, taken from reference TRBV7-3 and TRBJ2-3): GAGVSQTPSNKVTEKGKYVELRCDPISGHTALYWYRQSLGQGPEFLIYFQGTGAADDSGLPNDRFFAVRPEGSVSTLKIQRTERGDSAVYLCVSSLTAASTDTQYFGPGTRLTVL.

This clonotype was seen a few times. V usage is TRBV6-5 and J usage is TRBJ1-1; possibly TRBD1 for D (5 bases). Per the germline V gene, CDR1 is MNHEY and CDR2 is SVGAGI. The CDR3 runs to 14 residues. Trimming stripped 5 bases from V and 6 bases from J, with 16 bases between. The CDR3 loop is CASSPTAMRAEAFF. CDR3 sequence (DNA): TGTGCCAGCAGTCCGACAGCCATGAGGGCTGAAGCTTTCTTT.

The V and J genes are TRBV29-1 and TRBJ1-4, with D possibly TRBD1 on 6 matching bases. The CDR3 is 14 residues long. The germline V gene encodes CDR1 SQVTM and CDR2 ANQGSEA. Deletions cut 2 bases from V and 7 bases from J, with 14 bases between. CDR3 bases: TGCAGCGTTGAAATAAGGGGGGAGAGTGAAAAACTGTTTTTT. Protein: CSVEIRGESEKLFF.

The chain recombines TRBV24-1 with TRBJ2-3; D ambiguous. The CDR3 contains 13 residues. Germline V gene data show CDR1 as KGHDR and CDR2 as SFDVKD. V was clipped by 5 bases and J by 0 bases, with 5 bases between them. The DNA of the CDR3 is TGTGCCACCAGTGCTTTTAGCACAGATACGCAGTATTTT. Protein sequence: CATSAFSTDTQYF.

This chain connects TRBV10-2 to TRBJ2-3; no firm D call. CDR1 is WSHSY, CDR2 SAAADI, per germline. V gave up 6 bases and J gave up 3 bases, with 4 bases separating them. There are 11 residues in the CDR3. CDR3 loop: CASRETDTQYF. CDR3 bases: TGCGCCAGCAGAGAAACAGATACGCAGTATTTT.

The chain combines TRBV12-3 or TRBV12-4 with TRBJ2-1; 8 positions agree with TRBD2. The CDR3 consists of 14 residues. The V and J ends lost 8 bases and 6 bases, in that order; junction bases with no gene match: 9. The CDR3 DNA reads TGTGCCAGCGGGGACGTAGCGGGATTCAATGAGCAGTTCTTC. This translates into CASGDVAGFNEQFF.

The table lists this clonotype with a few counts. V gene TRBV27 combines with J gene TRBJ1-1; the D gene is possibly TRBD1 (5 bases). This CDR3 region has 16 residues. Trimming cost V 2 bases and J 0 bases, with 13 bases left between them. Germline values: CDR1 MNHEY, CDR2 SMNVEV (reference sequence). For the CDR3, the DNA is TGTGCCAGCAGTTTACGACAGTACCGCATGAACACTGAAGCTTTCTTT. Translated: CASSLRQYRMNTEAFF.

The chain recombines TRBV5-1 with TRBJ2-1, with a weak D call TRBD2 (6 bases). The CDR3 runs to 13 residues. Trimming cost V 3 bases and J 7 bases, with 11 bases left between them. The V gene's germline CDR1 is SGHRS and CDR2 YFSETQ. In nucleotides, the CDR3 is TGCGCCAGCAGCTCCGGGACTCGGAATGAGCAGTTCTTC. Its translation is CASSSGTRNEQFF.

There are a few counts of this clonotype. The V call is TRBV27, the J call TRBJ2-1; weak D call: TRBD2 (6 bases). V was shortened by 4 bases and J by 0 bases, with 10 bases between the two germline ends. CDR1 MNHEY and CDR2 SMNVEV come from the germline V gene (reference sequence). The CDR3 has 15 residues. CDR3 sequence: CASSSPTSSYNEQFF. CDR3 nucleotide sequence: TGTGCCAGCAGTTCGCCGACTAGCTCCTACAATGAGCAGTTCTTC.

This clonotype has just a few counts. The V and J genes are TRBV12-3 or TRBV12-4 and TRBJ2-5; 9 bases agree with TRBD1. The CDR3 loop spans 13 amino acids. J gave up 5 bases and V 6 bases, and 4 bases lay outside the gene matches. The CDR3 spells CASSKGQGETQYF. For the CDR3, the DNA is TGTGCCAGCAGCAAGGGACAGGGTGAGACCCAGTACTTC.

The chain employs TRBV29-1 and TRBJ2-1; 7 bases agree with TRBD2. J lost 2 bases, V lost 4 bases, and 5 bases had no gene match. Germline loops: CDR1 SQVTM, CDR2 ANQGSEA. The CDR3 is 14 amino acids. In DNA form, the CDR3 reads TGCAGCGTTGCTTGGGGGGGGACCTACAATGAGCAGTTCTTC. This sequence encodes CSVAWGGTYNEQFF.

This clonotype was picked up a small number of times. The V call is TRBV7-2, the J call TRBJ2-7; 7 nucleotides align to TRBD2. V shed 3 bases and J 6 bases; nucleotides not matched to a gene: 11. The germline V gene has CDR1 SGHTA and CDR2 FQGNSA. The CDR3 loop spans 15 amino acids. CDR3 bases: TGTGCCAGCAGCTTTCGGGCGGGAGAAGAATCCGAGCAGTACTTC. Translated: CASSFRAGEESEQYF.